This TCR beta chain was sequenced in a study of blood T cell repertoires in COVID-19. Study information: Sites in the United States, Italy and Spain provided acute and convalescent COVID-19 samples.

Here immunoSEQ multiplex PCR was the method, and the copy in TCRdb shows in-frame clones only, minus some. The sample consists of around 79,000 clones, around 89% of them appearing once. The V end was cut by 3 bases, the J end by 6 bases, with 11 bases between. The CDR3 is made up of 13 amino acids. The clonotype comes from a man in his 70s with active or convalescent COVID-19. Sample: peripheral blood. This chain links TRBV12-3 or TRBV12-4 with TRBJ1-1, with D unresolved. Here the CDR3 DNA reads TGTGCCAGCAGTTTCATTATCGGGGCTGAAGCTTTCTTT. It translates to CASSFIIGAEAFF.